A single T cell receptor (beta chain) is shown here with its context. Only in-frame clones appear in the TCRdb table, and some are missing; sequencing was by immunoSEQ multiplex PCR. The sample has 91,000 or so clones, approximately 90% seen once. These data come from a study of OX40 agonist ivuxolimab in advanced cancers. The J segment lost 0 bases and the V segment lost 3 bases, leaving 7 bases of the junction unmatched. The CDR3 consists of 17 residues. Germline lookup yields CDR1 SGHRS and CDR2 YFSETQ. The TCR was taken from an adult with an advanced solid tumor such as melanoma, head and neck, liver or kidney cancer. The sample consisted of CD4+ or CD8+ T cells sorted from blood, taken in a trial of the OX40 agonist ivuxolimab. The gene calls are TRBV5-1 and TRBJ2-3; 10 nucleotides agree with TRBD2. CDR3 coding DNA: TGCGCCAGCAGCTCTGCCGGGACTAGCGCGAGCACAGATACGCAGTATTTT. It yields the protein CASSSAGTSASTDTQYF. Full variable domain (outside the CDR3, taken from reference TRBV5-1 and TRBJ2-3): KAGVTQTPRYLIKTRGQQVTLSCSPISGHRSVSWYQQTPGQGLQFLFEYFSETQRNKGNFPGRFSGRQFSNSRSEMNVSTLELGDSALYLCASSSAGTSASTDTQYFGPGTRLTVL.